These 28 T cell receptor beta chains were sequenced from one sample in a study of OX40 agonist ivuxolimab in advanced cancers. Sequencing was performed with immunoSEQ multiplex PCR; in TCRdb, only in-frame clones are kept and a portion is missing. The sample lists 60,000 to 75,000 clones, 70% to 90% seen once, with 0.7% to 0.9% in the top ten. Material: CD4+ or CD8+ T cells sorted from blood, obtained in a trial of the OX40 agonist ivuxolimab. The receptors derive from an adult with an advanced solid tumor such as melanoma, head and neck, liver or kidney cancer.

The chain links TRBV5-1 to TRBJ1-5, with unresolved D. Germline CDR1 reads SGHRS; CDR2 reads YFSETQ. This CDR3 comprises 14 residues. The V and J ends lost 0 bases and 0 bases respectively, with 4 bases between them. This CDR3 is CASSLEGSNQPQHF. The CDR3 region has the DNA TGCGCCAGCAGCTTGGAGGGTAGCAATCAGCCCCAGCATTTT.

The chain couples TRBV18 to TRBJ2-5; a possible D gene is TRBD1 (5 bases). Germline V CDR1 and CDR2: KGHSH, LQKENI. V lost 3 bases and J lost 4, with 6 bases in between. The CDR3 has 12 residues. The CDR3: CASSPGPETQYF. DNA of the CDR3: TGTGCCAGCTCACCGGGGCCAGAGACCCAGTACTTC.

This clone has only a few counts. This chain links TRBV5-1 with TRBJ1-1; possibly TRBD1 for D (6 bases). Germline V gene data show CDR1 as SGHRS and CDR2 as YFSETQ. There are 15 residues in the CDR3. Trimming took 4 bases from V and 3 from J, leaving 16 bases between them. The chain's CDR3 is CASSGGTIGDTEAFF. Written as DNA, the CDR3 is TGCGCCAGCAGCGGCGGGACAATTGGGGACACTGAAGCTTTCTTT.

This rearrangement joins TRBV5-5 to TRBJ2-3; D is unresolved. Deletions cut 2 bases from V and 7 bases from J, with 5 bases between. The CDR3 is 11 residues long. Germline V gene lookup returns CDR1 SGHKS and CDR2 YYEKEE (reference sequence). The CDR3 DNA reads as TGTGCCAGCAGCTTCCAAAATACGCAGTATTTT. Protein product: CASSFQNTQYF.

This clone appeared a single time. The rearrangement links TRBV7-9 to TRBJ2-7; possibly TRBD1 for D (5 bases). V lost 5 bases to trimming and J lost 4 bases, with 21 bases between them. This CDR3 has 16 residues. Germline V CDR1 and CDR2: SEHNR, FQNEAQ (reference sequence). The DNA for the CDR3 is TGTGCCAGCAGCCAAACAGCAAGTGCAGGGTTTTACGAGCAGTACTTC. It codes for CASSQTASAGFYEQYF.

The table lists this clone with a few counts. V usage is TRBV5-5 and J usage is TRBJ1-3; maybe TRBD1 (5 bases). V was trimmed by 6 bases and J by 0 bases, leaving 16 bases between them. CDR1 and CDR2 (germline): SGHKS, YYEKEE (reference sequence). This CDR3 has 16 residues. CDR3 DNA: TGTGCCAGCAACCCGTCCCCGCAGGGCTCTGGAAACACCATATATTTT. It is translated as CASNPSPQGSGNTIYF.

V gene TRBV30 combines with J gene TRBJ1-1, with a tentative D call TRBD1 (6 bases). V lost 3 bases, J lost 1 base, and 12 bases lay in between. This CDR3 has 14 residues. Germline V CDR1 and CDR2: GTSNPN, SVGIG (reference sequence). The CDR3: CAWRMGGRNTEAFF. In DNA, the CDR3 is TGTGCCTGGAGGATGGGGGGCCGGAACACTGAAGCTTTCTTT.

The CDR3 loop reads CASSLSDSNQPQHF. In DNA form, the CDR3 reads TGTGCCAGCAGCTTATCAGACTCCAATCAGCCCCAGCATTTT. This sequence joins TRBV7-9 and TRBJ1-5; D not certain. Trimming took 2 bases from V and 3 from J, leaving 8 bases between them. Germline V gene lookup returns CDR1 SEHNR and CDR2 FQNEAQ (reference sequence). The CDR3 runs 14 residues.

The chain couples TRBV9 to TRBJ2-1, with D maybe TRBD2 (5 bases). This CDR3 comprises 16 residues. With 4 bases removed from V and 2 bases from J, the gap between germline ends came to 16 bases. Germline V lookup: CDR1 SGDLS, CDR2 YYNGEE. This CDR3 is CASSPEGLGAYNEQFF. CDR3 sequence (DNA): TGTGCCAGCAGCCCAGAGGGTCTAGGCGCCTACAATGAGCAGTTCTTC.

The chain is built from TRBV6-5 and TRBJ1-2; D not certain. This CDR3 contains 14 residues. Germline CDR1 and CDR2: MNHEY and SVGAGI. V lost 0 bases to trimming and J lost 4 bases, with 9 bases between them. The CDR3, as DNA: TGTGCCAGCAGTTACTCACGGGGTTCCTATGGCTACACCTTC. It translates to CASSYSRGSYGYTF.

The chain has TRBV10-3 and TRBJ1-1, with D unclear. V gave up 3 bases and J gave up 5 bases, with 10 bases separating them. CDR3 size: 13 residues. CDR1 and CDR2 (germline): ENHRY, SYGVKD. CDR3 protein: CAISDPLGTEAFF. CDR3 DNA sequence: TGTGCCATCAGTGACCCGCTAGGGACTGAAGCTTTCTTT.

The chain employs TRBV7-9 and TRBJ2-2; D remains ambiguous. V lost 3 bases and J 4 bases, leaving 9 bases between the germline ends. In germline, CDR1 is SEHNR, CDR2 FQNEAQ (reference sequence). CDR3 size: 14 residues. CDR3 nucleotides: TGTGCCAGCAGCTTCGAGACCTCCACCGGGGAGCTGTTTTTT. Translating gives CASSFETSTGELFF.

As to this clone: Other DNA variants within this sample encode the same CDR3. V and J are TRBV5-4 and TRBJ2-1; 11 bases are shared with TRBD1. The germline V gene encodes CDR1 SGHNT and CDR2 YYREEE (reference sequence). The CDR3 extends over 15 amino acids. V shed 3 bases, J shed 3 bases, and the junction held 2 bases outside the gene matches. As DNA, the CDR3 is TGTGCCAGCAGCTCGGACAGGGGGCTCTACAATGAGCAGTTCTTC. This translates into CASSSDRGLYNEQFF.

V gene TRBV11-2 combines with J gene TRBJ2-5; 9 positions agree with TRBD2. The CDR3 is 15 amino acids. Germline V gene lookup returns CDR1 SGHAT and CDR2 FQNNGV. After removal of 3 bases from V and 2 bases from J, the junction contained 4 bases not matched to a gene. The CDR3 DNA reads as TGTGCCAGCAGCTTCGGTCTAGCGGGACAAGAGACCCAGTACTTC. This codes for CASSFGLAGQETQYF. The full variable domain, completed using reference TRBV11-2 and TRBJ2-5, is EAGVAQSPRYKIIEKRQSVAFWCNPISGHATLYWYQQILGQGPKLLIQFQNNGVVDDSQLPKDRFSAERLKGVDSTLKIQPAKLEDSAVYLCASSFGLAGQETQYFGPGTRLLVL.

This clone turned up a few times. This chain uses TRBV19 with TRBJ1-1; tentative D call: TRBD1 (6 bases). CDR3 length equals 15 residues. Per the germline V gene, CDR1 is LNHDA and CDR2 is SQIVND (reference sequence). V shed 1 base and J shed 3 bases, with 12 bases lying between them. This CDR3 reads CASSIGDRLHTEAFF. The CDR3 region has the DNA TGTGCCAGTAGTATAGGCGACAGGCTGCACACTGAAGCTTTCTTT.

This clone was observed once. V usage is TRBV18 and J usage is TRBJ2-2, with D possibly matching TRBD1 (6 bases). The CDR3 has 16 residues. The germline V gene has CDR1 KGHSH and CDR2 LQKENI. Trimming pared 2 bases from V and 0 bases from J, leaving 10 bases between. The CDR3 spells CASSPIDRPNTGELFF. The CDR3, as DNA: TGTGCCAGCTCACCAATAGACAGGCCGAACACCGGGGAGCTGTTTTTT.

The chain recombines TRBV14 with TRBJ2-5; D tentatively fits TRBD1 or TRBD2 (5 bases each). V dropped 4 bases and J dropped 13 bases, with 13 bases sitting between them. The CDR3 spans 11 residues. CDR1 is SGHDN, CDR2 FVKESK, per germline. The CDR3 region has the DNA TGTGCCAGCAGCCCCGGTCCGGGGCTGTACTTC. Protein product: CASSPGPGLYF. Variable domain in full (rest from reference TRBV14 and TRBJ2-5): EAGVTQFPSHSVIEKGQTVTLRCDPISGHDNLYWYRRVMGKEIKFLLHFVKESKQDESGMPNNRFLAERTGGTYSTLKVQPAELEDSGVYFCASSPGPGLYFGPGTRLLVL.

The CDR3, as DNA: TGTGCCACCAGCAGAACGATACAGGGGGTACTTGAGCAGTTCTTC. This encodes CATSRTIQGVLEQFF. The chain uses TRBV15 and TRBJ2-1; 8 bases map to TRBD1. Germline V gene sequence: CDR1 LNHNV, CDR2 YYDKDF (reference sequence). The CDR3 totals 15 residues. Trimming took 2 bases from V and 9 from J; bases not matched to a gene: 9. Together with reference TRBV15 and TRBJ2-1, the CDR3 gives the full variable domain: DAMVIQNPRYQVTQFGKPVTLSCSQTLNHNVMYWYQQKSSQAPKLLFHYYDKDFNNEADTPDNFQSRRPNTSFCFLDIRSPGLGDTAMYLCATSRTIQGVLEQFFGPGTRLTVL.

This clone was observed a handful of times. The V and J genes are TRBV30 and TRBJ1-1, with D unclear. This CDR3 comprises 15 residues. With 2 bases removed from V and 1 base from J, the gap between germline ends came to 14 bases. Germline V CDR1 and CDR2: GTSNPN, SVGIG (reference sequence). CDR3 DNA: TGTGCCTGGAGTCCCGGGGAGGCTGGGAACACTGAAGCTTTCTTT. Its translation is CAWSPGEAGNTEAFF.

The chain carries TRBV2 and TRBJ2-7; 7 bases are shared with TRBD1. The CDR3 loop spans 13 amino acids. Germline CDR1 SNHLY, CDR2 FYNNEI. V was pared by 4 bases and J by 4 bases, with 4 bases of the junction left unmatched. CDR3 sequence (DNA): TGTGCCAGCAGTGTGCAGGGGGTTTACGAGCAGTACTTC. This translates into CASSVQGVYEQYF.

V and J are TRBV5-8 and TRBJ1-4, with D possibly matching TRBD1 (5 bases). This CDR3 has 16 amino acids. Germline V gives CDR1 SGHTS, CDR2 YDEGEE. Trimming removed 2 bases from V and 3 bases from J, with 14 bases in between. The CDR3 coding sequence is TGTGCCAGCAGCTTACGGGGACGGGGTTCTAATGAAAAACTGTTTTTT. Its translation is CASSLRGRGSNEKLFF.

The chain recombines TRBV7-8 with TRBJ2-5; possible D gene TRBD1, 6 bases. Germline CDR1 and CDR2: SGHVS and FQNEAQ. This CDR3 comprises 15 residues. V was shortened by 1 base and J by 5 bases, with 14 bases between the two germline ends. The CDR3 sequence is CASSLEPTGRETQYF. The CDR3 nucleotides read TGTGCCAGCAGCTTAGAGCCGACAGGTCGGGAGACCCAGTACTTC.

In this sample, this clone turned up once. This sequence joins TRBV6-1 and TRBJ2-1, with TRBD1 identical over 10 bases. Germline CDR1 reads MNHNS; CDR2 reads SASEGT. With 4 bases clipped from V and 8 bases from J, the junction kept 5 bases outside the gene matches. CDR3 length equals 14 residues. CDR3 sequence: CASSVRTGGYEQFF. CDR3 in DNA: TGTGCCAGCAGTGTAAGGACAGGGGGATATGAGCAGTTCTTC.

The V gene is TRBV7-2, the J gene TRBJ2-1; 9 nucleotides line up with TRBD1. The CDR3 runs to 14 residues. The germline V gene encodes CDR1 SGHTA and CDR2 FQGNSA. After removal of 5 bases from V and 9 bases from J, the junction contained 8 bases not matched to a gene. CDR3 amino acids: CASSGTGLASEQFF. CDR3 in DNA: TGTGCCAGCAGCGGGACAGGGTTAGCCAGTGAGCAGTTCTTC. The full variable domain, in which reference TRBV7-2 and TRBJ2-1 provide the parts outside the CDR3, is GAGVSQSPSNKVTEKGKDVELRCDPISGHTALYWYRQSLGQGLEFLIYFQGNSAPDKSGLPSDRFSAERTGGSVSTLTIQRTQQEDSAVYLCASSGTGLASEQFFGPGTRLTVL.

The chain recombines TRBV5-6 with TRBJ1-4; 7 nucleotides align to TRBD1. CDR3 size: 15 residues. Looked up from germline, CDR1 is SGHDT and CDR2 is YYEEEE. V lost 3 bases and J lost 6; bases outside the gene matches: 8. The CDR3 protein is CASSSRQGIYEKLFF. Here the CDR3 DNA reads TGTGCCAGCAGCTCGAGACAGGGAATATATGAAAAACTGTTTTTT. Drawing the rest from reference TRBV5-6 and TRBJ1-4, the complete variable domain is DAGVTQSPTHLIKTRGQQVTLRCSPKSGHDTVSWYQQALGQGPQFIFQYYEEEERQRGNFPDRFSGHQFPNYSSELNVNALLLGDSALYLCASSSRQGIYEKLFFGSGTQLSVL.

The V gene is TRBV5-8, the J gene TRBJ2-7; 9 nucleotides line up with TRBD2. Germline CDR1 SGHTS, CDR2 YDEGEE. The CDR3 contains 14 residues. J was trimmed by 2 bases and V by 2 bases; bases with no gene match: 2. The CDR3: CASSFSGGTYEQYF. The CDR3, as DNA: TGTGCCAGCAGCTTTAGCGGGGGAACCTACGAGCAGTACTTC.

This clone was detected only a few times. The chain has TRBV30 and TRBJ2-2; tentatively, D is TRBD1 (6 bases). The CDR3 is made up of 15 amino acids. V lost 4 bases, J lost 4 bases, and 16 bases lay in between. The V gene's germline CDR1 is GTSNPN and CDR2 SVGIG (reference sequence). The CDR3, as DNA: TGTGCCTGGAACCGTCGAGGGGGTGGCACCGGGGAGCTGTTTTTT. Encoded protein: CAWNRRGGGTGELFF. Based on the CDR3 plus reference TRBV30 and TRBJ2-2, the full variable domain is SQTIHQWPATLVQPVGSPLSLECTVEGTSNPNLYWYRQAAGRGLQLLFYSVGIGQISSEVPQNLSASRPQDRQFILSSKKLLLSDSGFYLCAWNRRGGGTGELFFGEGSRLTVL.

V and J are TRBV7-8 and TRBJ2-3; D may be TRBD1 or TRBD2 (5 bases each). Trimming removed 6 bases from V and 2 bases from J, with 12 bases in between. Per the germline V gene, CDR1 is SGHVS and CDR2 is FQNEAQ. The CDR3 sequence is 14 residues long. The CDR3 bases are TGTGCCAGCAGGGACACGGGGACCACAGATACGCAGTATTTT. Amino acids: CASRDTGTTDTQYF. Full variable domain (missing parts from reference TRBV7-8 and TRBJ2-3): GAGVSQSPRYKVAKRGQDVALRCDPISGHVSLFWYQQALGQGPEFLTYFQNEAQLDKSGLPSDRFFAERPEGSVSTLKIQRTQQEDSAVYLCASRDTGTTDTQYFGPGTRLTVL.